The TCR beta chain described here comes from a study of beta chain features in type 1 diabetes. Whole-study results and caveats: When Type 1 diabetes patients were examined, their TCRB CDR3s proved moderately but significantly shorter in all four CD4+ subsets.

Germline V gives CDR1 SGDLS, CDR2 YYNGEE. The ends were cut back, 4 bases at V and 1 base at J, with 9 bases in the middle. The CDR3 spans 13 residues. Details on this clone: Its antigen is unknown.

Investigators reverse transcribed all isolated RNA, so they sequenced expressed TCRB transcripts. Using immunoSEQ multiplex PCR, the repertoire was profiled, and TCRdb retains in-frame clones only, with some absent. The table lists approximately 280,000 clones, 15% of them singletons. This receptor was taken from a man aged 18 to 30 with type 1 diabetes. The genes are TRBV9 and TRBJ2-7; perhaps TRBD2 as D (6 bases). The sequencing sample was made of naive CD4+ T cells from blood. CDR3 residues: CASSSRGSYEQYF. The CDR3 bases are TGTGCCAGCAGCTCGCGGGGTTCCTACGAGCAGTACTTC.